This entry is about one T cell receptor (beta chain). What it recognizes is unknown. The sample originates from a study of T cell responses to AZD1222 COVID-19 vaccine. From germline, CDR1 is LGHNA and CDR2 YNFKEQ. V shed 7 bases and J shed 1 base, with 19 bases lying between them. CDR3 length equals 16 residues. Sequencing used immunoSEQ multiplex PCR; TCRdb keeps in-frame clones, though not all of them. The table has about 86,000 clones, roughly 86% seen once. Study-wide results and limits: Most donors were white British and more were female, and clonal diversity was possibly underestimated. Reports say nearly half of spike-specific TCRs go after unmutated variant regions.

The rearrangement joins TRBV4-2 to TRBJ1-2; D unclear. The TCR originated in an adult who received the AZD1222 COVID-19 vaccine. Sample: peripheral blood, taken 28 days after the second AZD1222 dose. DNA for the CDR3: TGTGCCAGCACCGCTCTCGTCGCCGGCGATAACTATGGCTACACCTTC. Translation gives CASTALVAGDNYGYTF.